The rows below give T cell receptor beta chains drawn from one sample of a study of shared clonotypes between healthy human individuals. The table came from immunoSEQ multiplex PCR; TCRdb's copy has only in-frame clones and leaves some out. Among about 490,000 clones listed, over 70% were seen once. The sample consisted of PBMCs. These receptors were obtained from a woman between 40 and 50 years old in good health. Some clones in this sample may be carry-over from other donors' samples. Each CDR3 is given with its conserved first and last residue. Fields, in order: V gene, D gene, J gene, CDR3 DNA, CDR3 protein. A D gene is named only where the DNA matches it firmly.

TRBV5-6	TRBD2	TRBJ2-1	TGTGCCAGCAGCTTGGGGGGACTAGCGCCCTACAATGAGCAGTTCTTC	CASSLGGLAPYNEQFF
TRBV27	NA	TRBJ1-5	TGTGCCAGCAGTTTCTTCAGGGGAGATGGTCAGCCCCAGCATTTT	CASSFFRGDGQPQHF
TRBV29-1	NA	TRBJ1-1	TGTAGCGCTGGGGCGGGTTGGGGAACGAACACTGAAGCTTTCTTT	CSAGAGWGTNTEAFF
TRBV29-1	NA	TRBJ2-4	TGCAGCGTTGAGGAACGCAGAAACATTCAGTACTTC	CSVEERRNIQYF
TRBV19	NA	TRBJ2-7	TGTGCCAGTAGTATACAGGGCGGTCTTCTCGAGCAGTACTTC	CASSIQGGLLEQYF
TRBV7-8	NA	TRBJ2-1	TGTGCCAGCAGCTTAGAACTAGGCCCTCCAGACAATGAGCAGTTCTTC	CASSLELGPPDNEQFF
TRBV27	NA	TRBJ2-7	TGTGCCAGCAGTTATACCGGGAGCTCCCACGAGCAGTACTTC	CASSYTGSSHEQYF
TRBV5-4	TRBD1	TRBJ1-1	TGTGCCAGCAGCTTGGGAGGGACAGGAGTGAACACTGAAGCTTTCTTT	CASSLGGTGVNTEAFF
TRBV5-4	NA	TRBJ2-5	TGTGCCAGCAGTCCTACACCAAAAGAGACCCAGTACTTC	CASSPTPKETQYF
TRBV6-5	NA	TRBJ1-1	TGTGCCAGCAGTTCGGGAAGAAGTGGTGAAGCTTTCTTT	CASSSGRSGEAFF